Each of the 20 T cell receptor beta chains below was sequenced from the same sample in a study of blood T cell repertoires in COVID-19. Profiled with immunoSEQ multiplex PCR; TCRdb holds only in-frame clones, not every one. The sample gives hundreds of thousands of clones, 85% of which show up once; 4% to 6% is in the top ten. The specimen was peripheral blood. These receptors originate from a man in his forties or fifties with active or convalescent COVID-19.

The CDR3 is CASSVGTSGHTDTQYF. The CDR3 region has the DNA TGTGCCAGCAGCGTAGGGACTAGCGGACACACAGATACGCAGTATTTT. This chain uses TRBV9 with TRBJ2-3, with 10 bases fitting TRBD2. The CDR3 contains 16 residues. With V trimmed by 0 bases and J by 2 bases, 3 bases remained unmatched. Germline CDR1 reads SGDLS; CDR2 reads YYNGEE.

The V gene is TRBV5-1, the J gene TRBJ2-1, with TRBD1 matching 9 bases. The CDR3 runs to 15 residues. Per the germline V gene, CDR1 is SGHRS and CDR2 is YFSETQ. J lost 4 bases, V lost 0 bases, and 2 bases had no gene match. CDR3 DNA sequence: TGCGCCAGCAGCTTGGTAGGGACAGGGTACAATGAGCAGTTCTTC. As protein: CASSLVGTGYNEQFF.

The V call is TRBV5-1, the J call TRBJ2-2; D is ambiguous. From germline, CDR1 is SGHRS and CDR2 YFSETQ. V gave up 0 bases and J gave up 1 base, with 10 bases separating them. The CDR3 is 16 amino acids. The DNA of the CDR3 is TGCGCCAGCAGCTTGGCCGGGTTATGGAACACCGGGGAGCTGTTTTTT. This codes for CASSLAGLWNTGELFF.

V gene TRBV5-1 combines with J gene TRBJ2-1, with 12 bases fitting TRBD2. The CDR3 contains 15 residues. Trimming removed 2 bases from V and 8 bases from J; junction bases left unmatched: 5. In germline, CDR1 is SGHRS, CDR2 YFSETQ. The CDR3 spells CASSLETSGSHEQFF. For the CDR3, the DNA is TGCGCCAGCAGCTTAGAGACTAGCGGGAGTCATGAGCAGTTCTTC.

The V call is TRBV6-6, the J call TRBJ2-1; tentatively, D is TRBD2 (6 bases). The V gene lost 1 base and the J gene lost 14 bases, with 18 bases spanning the gap. The CDR3 is made up of 14 amino acids. Germline values: CDR1 MNHNY, CDR2 SVGAGI (reference sequence). The CDR3, as DNA: TGTGCCAGCAGTTACTTAGGAGCCGGGACTCCAGAGTTCTTC. Translation gives CASSYLGAGTPEFF.

CDR3 bases: TGTGCCAGCAGTTCCCTACCGGGACTAGCGGACTACGAGCAGTACTTC. Protein product: CASSSLPGLADYEQYF. This sequence joins TRBV6-6 and TRBJ2-7; 11 nucleotides agree with TRBD2. The V and J ends lost 4 bases and 3 bases, in that order; junction bases with no gene match: 8. The CDR3 is made up of 16 amino acids. Germline V gene data show CDR1 as MNHNY and CDR2 as SVGAGI (reference sequence).

The chain couples TRBV6-5 to TRBJ1-3; possibly TRBD1 for D (6 bases). The CDR3 spans 14 residues. Per germline, CDR1 MNHEY and CDR2 SVGAGI. Trimming left V 2 bases short and J 4 bases short, with 9 bases between. This CDR3 reads CASSYGQGGNTIYF. CDR3 in DNA: TGTGCCAGCAGTTACGGCCAGGGGGGAAACACCATATATTTT.

Worth noting for this clone: The same CDR3 can be traced to other DNA sequences in this sample. The chain couples TRBV30 to TRBJ1-5, with 7 bases lining up with TRBD1. J lost 7 bases, V lost 0 bases, and 3 bases had no gene match. The CDR3 sequence is 13 residues long. Germline lookup yields CDR1 GTSNPN and CDR2 SVGIG (reference sequence). CDR3 loop: CAWSVQGNQPQHF. The CDR3 DNA sequence: TGTGCCTGGAGTGTACAGGGGAACCAGCCCCAGCATTTT.

The chain links TRBV29-1 to TRBJ2-3, with 7 bases aligning to TRBD1. CDR1 and CDR2 (germline): SQVTM, ANQGSEA. J gave up 6 bases and V 5 bases, and 5 bases lay outside the gene matches. There are 12 residues in the CDR3. The CDR3 reads CSVRAGGDTQYF. The CDR3 coding sequence is TGCAGCGTTCGGGCAGGGGGTGATACGCAGTATTTT.

The genes are TRBV19 and TRBJ2-2; 7 nucleotides align to TRBD1. Germline CDR1 LNHDA, CDR2 SQIVND (reference sequence). The CDR3 runs 17 residues. J was trimmed by 8 bases and V by 5 bases; bases with no gene match: 17. The CDR3 is CASSPRPTGSRIGELFF. The CDR3 DNA is TGTGCCAGTAGTCCTAGACCGACAGGGTCACGTATTGGGGAGCTGTTTTTT.

This chain links TRBV30 with TRBJ1-1; 7 bases fit TRBD1. The length of the CDR3 is 13 residues. Germline V gene data show CDR1 as GTSNPN and CDR2 as SVGIG (reference sequence). V lost 5 bases to trimming and J lost 0 bases; unmatched junction nucleotides: 3. The CDR3 reads CAWEGQMNTEAFF. The CDR3 nucleotides are TGTGCCTGGGAGGGACAGATGAACACTGAAGCTTTCTTT.

This chain joins TRBV6-5 and TRBJ2-7, with a tentative D call TRBD2 (6 bases). Looked up from germline, CDR1 is MNHEY and CDR2 is SVGAGI. The V end was cut by 4 bases, the J end by 6 bases, with 13 bases between. This CDR3 is 13 amino acids long. The CDR3 DNA is TGTGCCAGCAGTTTCCGAAGGGGAGGCGAGCAGTACTTC. This encodes CASSFRRGGEQYF.

Ten or more counts support this clone. The genes are TRBV7-9 and TRBJ2-2; 13 nucleotides agree with TRBD2. This CDR3 has 17 amino acids. Germline lookup yields CDR1 SEHNR and CDR2 FQNEAQ (reference sequence). The V gene end was trimmed by 5 bases and the J gene end by 4 bases; junction bases not matched to a gene: 7. CDR3 protein: CASSLRLAGGITGELFF. CDR3 nucleotides: TGTGCCAGCAGCCTAAGACTAGCGGGAGGTATCACCGGGGAGCTGTTTTTT.

The V gene is TRBV6-5, the J gene TRBJ2-1, with 8 nucleotides matching TRBD2. This CDR3 has 15 residues. Looked up from germline, CDR1 is MNHEY and CDR2 is SVGAGI. J was trimmed by 6 bases and V by 8 bases; bases with no gene match: 12. The CDR3 sequence: CASRQAGTSGNEQFF. The DNA of the CDR3 is TGTGCCAGCCGCCAGGCCGGGACTAGTGGCAATGAGCAGTTCTTC.

The rearrangement links TRBV29-1 to TRBJ2-2; possibly TRBD2 for D (6 bases). The CDR3 has 14 amino acids. The germline V and J ends were trimmed by 0 bases and 2 bases, with 7 bases remaining between them. Germline V gene data show CDR1 as SQVTM and CDR2 as ANQGSEA. The CDR3 DNA sequence: TGCAGCGTTGAAGACGGGGGAAACACCGGGGAGCTGTTTTTT. It yields the protein CSVEDGGNTGELFF.

This chain joins TRBV23-1 and TRBJ1-1, with D perhaps matching TRBD1 (5 bases). TRBV23-1 is assigned to the ORF class and has an uncertain function. The CDR3 is made up of 17 amino acids. Trimming stripped 4 bases from V and 0 bases from J, with 18 bases between. The CDR3 spells CASSPKVAGQVNTEAFF. In DNA, the CDR3 is TGCGCCAGCAGTCCTAAAGTGGCGGGGCAGGTGAACACTGAAGCTTTCTTT.

The rearrangement joins TRBV6-5 to TRBJ2-2, with D possibly being TRBD2 (5 bases). The CDR3 covers 13 residues. V dropped 6 bases and J dropped 6 bases, with 11 bases sitting between them. Germline CDR1 MNHEY, CDR2 SVGAGI. The CDR3 DNA sequence: TGTGCCAGCAGGCTACTAGACCCCGGGGAGCTGTTTTTT. Residues: CASRLLDPGELFF.

The chain carries TRBV12-3 or TRBV12-4 and TRBJ2-3; D unclear. V was clipped by 6 bases and J by 2 bases, with 9 bases between them. CDR3 length: 13 amino acids. CDR3 protein: CASRARPTDTQYF. For the CDR3, the DNA is TGTGCCAGCAGGGCCAGGCCCACAGATACGCAGTATTTT.

The CDR3 region has the DNA TGTGCCAGTAGTAGCCTAGCGGGAGACCCCTACAATGAGCAGTTCTTC. This translates into CASSSLAGDPYNEQFF. V gene TRBV19 combines with J gene TRBJ2-1; 10 bases align to TRBD2. Germline loops: CDR1 LNHDA, CDR2 SQIVND (reference sequence). The CDR3 is made up of 16 amino acids. V was clipped by 4 bases and J by 2 bases; unmatched bases: 5.

The chain employs TRBV24-1 and TRBJ2-5; the match to TRBD1 covers 9 bases. The CDR3 is 14 amino acids. Germline V gives CDR1 KGHDR, CDR2 SFDVKD. J was trimmed by 5 bases and V by 3 bases; bases with no gene match: 3. The chain's CDR3 is CATSDRTGAETQYF. For the CDR3, the DNA is TGTGCCACCAGTGATCGGACAGGGGCTGAGACCCAGTACTTC.